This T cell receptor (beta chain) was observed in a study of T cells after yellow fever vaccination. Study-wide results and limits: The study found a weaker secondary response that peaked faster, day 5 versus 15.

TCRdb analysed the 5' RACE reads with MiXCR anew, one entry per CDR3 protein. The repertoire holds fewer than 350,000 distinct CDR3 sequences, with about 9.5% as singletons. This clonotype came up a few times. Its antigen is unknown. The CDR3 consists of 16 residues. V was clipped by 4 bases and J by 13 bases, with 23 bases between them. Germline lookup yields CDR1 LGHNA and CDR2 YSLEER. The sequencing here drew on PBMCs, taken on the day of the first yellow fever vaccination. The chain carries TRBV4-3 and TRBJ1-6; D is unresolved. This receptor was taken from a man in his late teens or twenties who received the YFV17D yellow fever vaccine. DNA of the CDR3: TGCGCCAGCAGCCCCAGTCTTGGGGTCGGTAACATCCCCCTCCACTTT. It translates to CASSPSLGVGNIPLHF.